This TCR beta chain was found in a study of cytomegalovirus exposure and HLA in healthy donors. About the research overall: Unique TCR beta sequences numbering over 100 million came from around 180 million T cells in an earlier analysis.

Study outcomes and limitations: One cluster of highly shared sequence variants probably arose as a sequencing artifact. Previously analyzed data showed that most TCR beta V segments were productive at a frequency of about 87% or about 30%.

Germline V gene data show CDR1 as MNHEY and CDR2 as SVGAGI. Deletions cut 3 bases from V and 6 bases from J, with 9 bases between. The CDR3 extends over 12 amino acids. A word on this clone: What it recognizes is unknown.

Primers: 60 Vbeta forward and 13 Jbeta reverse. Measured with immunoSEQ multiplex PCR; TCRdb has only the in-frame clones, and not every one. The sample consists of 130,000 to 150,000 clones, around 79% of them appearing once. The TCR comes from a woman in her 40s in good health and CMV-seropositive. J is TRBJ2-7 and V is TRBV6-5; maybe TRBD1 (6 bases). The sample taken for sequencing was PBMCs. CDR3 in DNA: TGTGCCAGCAGTTATAGAGGGGGCGAGCAGTACTTC. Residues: CASSYRGGEQYF.